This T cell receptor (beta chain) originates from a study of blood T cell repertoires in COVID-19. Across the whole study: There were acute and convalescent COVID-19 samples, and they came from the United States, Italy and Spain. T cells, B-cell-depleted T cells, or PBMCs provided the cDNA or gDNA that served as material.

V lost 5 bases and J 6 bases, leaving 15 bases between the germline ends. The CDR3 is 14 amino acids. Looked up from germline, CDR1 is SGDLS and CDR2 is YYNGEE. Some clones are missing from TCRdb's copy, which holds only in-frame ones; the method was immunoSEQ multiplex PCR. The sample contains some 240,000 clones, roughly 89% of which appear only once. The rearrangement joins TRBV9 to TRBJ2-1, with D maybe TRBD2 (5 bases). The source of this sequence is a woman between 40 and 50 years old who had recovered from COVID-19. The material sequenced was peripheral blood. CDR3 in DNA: TGTGCCAGCAGTATAACGGACTCAATCAATGAGCAGTTCTTC. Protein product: CASSITDSINEQFF.